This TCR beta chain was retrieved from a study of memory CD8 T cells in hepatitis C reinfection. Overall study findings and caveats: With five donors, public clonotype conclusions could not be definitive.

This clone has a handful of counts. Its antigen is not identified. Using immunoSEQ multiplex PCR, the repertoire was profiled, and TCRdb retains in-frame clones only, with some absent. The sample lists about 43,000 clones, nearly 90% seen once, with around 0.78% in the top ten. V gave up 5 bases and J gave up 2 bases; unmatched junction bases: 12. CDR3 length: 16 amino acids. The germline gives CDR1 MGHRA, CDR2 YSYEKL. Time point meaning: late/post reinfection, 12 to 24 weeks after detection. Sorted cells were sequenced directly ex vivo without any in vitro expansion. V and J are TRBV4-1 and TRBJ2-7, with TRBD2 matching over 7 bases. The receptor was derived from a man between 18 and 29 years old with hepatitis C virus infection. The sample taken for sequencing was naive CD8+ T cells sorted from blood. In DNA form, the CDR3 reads TGCGCCAGCAGCTTTTTCCTAGCGGAGCTTACCTACGAGCAGTACTTC. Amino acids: CASSFFLAELTYEQYF.